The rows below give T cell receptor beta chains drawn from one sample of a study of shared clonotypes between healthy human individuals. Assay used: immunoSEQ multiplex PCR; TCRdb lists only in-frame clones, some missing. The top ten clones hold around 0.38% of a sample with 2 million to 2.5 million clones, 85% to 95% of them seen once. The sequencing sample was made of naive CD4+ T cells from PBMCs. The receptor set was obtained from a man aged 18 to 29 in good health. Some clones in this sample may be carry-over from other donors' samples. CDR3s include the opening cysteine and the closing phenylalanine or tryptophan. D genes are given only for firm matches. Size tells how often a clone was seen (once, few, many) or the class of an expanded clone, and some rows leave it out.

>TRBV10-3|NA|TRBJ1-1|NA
CAISGGVPNTEAFF
TGTGCCATCTCGGGGGGCGTTCCGAACACTGAAGCTTTCTTT
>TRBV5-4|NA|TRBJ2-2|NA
CAWRGQGTGELFF
TGTGCGTGGAGAGGGCAGGGCACCGGGGAGCTGTTTTTT
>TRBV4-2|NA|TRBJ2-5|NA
CASSQEFQGRLLPTQETQYF
TGTGCCAGCAGCCAAGAGTTTCAGGGTAGGCTCCTACCGACACAAGAGACCCAGTACTTC
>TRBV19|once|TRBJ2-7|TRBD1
CASSIRTGPSYEQYF
TGTGCCAGTAGTATAAGGACAGGACCCTCCTACGAGCAGTACTTC
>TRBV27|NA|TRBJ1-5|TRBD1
CASSQDRVRQPQHF
TGTGCCAGCAGCCAGGACAGGGTCCGTCAGCCCCAGCATTTT
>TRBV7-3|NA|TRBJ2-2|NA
CASSLTLHRNTGELFF
TGTGCCAGCAGCTTAACGTTGCACAGGAACACCGGGGAGCTGTTTTTT
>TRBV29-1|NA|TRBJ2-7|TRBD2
CSVIVALAGSSPQYF
TGCAGCGTTATTGTGGCCTTAGCGGGATCCTCGCCGCAGTACTTC
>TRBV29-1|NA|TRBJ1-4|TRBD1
CSTGQPGEKLFF
TGCAGCACGGGACAGCCGGGCGAAAAACTGTTTTTT
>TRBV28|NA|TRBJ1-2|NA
CASSRDASYGYTF
TGTGCCTCATCCAGGGACGCTTCCTATGGCTACACCTTC
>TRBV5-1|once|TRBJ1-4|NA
CASSFPGTANEKLFF
TGCGCCAGCAGCTTTCCAGGGACCGCTAATGAAAAACTGTTTTTT
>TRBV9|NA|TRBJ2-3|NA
CASSVTASTDTQYF
TGTGCCAGCAGCGTAACAGCTAGCACAGATACGCAGTATTTT
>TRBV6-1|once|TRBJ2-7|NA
CASSEMIGVAPYEQYF
TGTGCCAGCAGTGAAATGATTGGGGTGGCACCCTACGAGCAGTACTTC
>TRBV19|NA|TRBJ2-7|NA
CASSLTYRERGVYEQYF
TGTGCCAGTAGTTTAACTTACAGGGAAAGGGGGGTCTACGAGCAGTACTTC
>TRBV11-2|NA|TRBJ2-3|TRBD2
CASSDGLAGAADTQYF
TGTGCCAGCAGCGACGGACTAGCGGGAGCGGCAGATACGCAGTATTTT
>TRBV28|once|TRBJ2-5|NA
CASSEGLGAQETQYF
TGTGCCAGCAGCGAGGGGCTGGGAGCTCAAGAGACCCAGTACTTC
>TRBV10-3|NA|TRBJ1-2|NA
CAISEVEGGYTF
TGTGCCATCAGTGAGGTAGAGGGAGGCTACACCTTC
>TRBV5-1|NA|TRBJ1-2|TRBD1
CASSFDRDTLYGYTF
TGCGCCAGCAGCTTTGACAGGGACACACTCTATGGCTACACCTTC
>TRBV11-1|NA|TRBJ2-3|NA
CASSFGGMTDTQYF
TGTGCCAGCAGCTTCGGCGGGATGACAGATACGCAGTATTTT
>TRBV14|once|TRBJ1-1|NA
CASSQNLRPSPGGTEAFF
TGTGCCAGCAGCCAAAACCTACGCCCCAGCCCCGGGGGCACTGAAGCTTTCTTT
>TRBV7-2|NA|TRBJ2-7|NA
CASSLGRFYEQYF
TGTGCCAGCAGCTTAGGACGATTCTACGAGCAGTACTTC
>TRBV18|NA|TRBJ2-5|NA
CASSDRESSQETQYF
TGTGCCAGCTCAGACAGAGAATCTTCCCAAGAGACCCAGTACTTC
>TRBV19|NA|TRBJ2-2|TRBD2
CASSIGGSRVGELFF
TGTGCCAGTAGTATAGGCGGGAGTAGGGTCGGGGAGCTGTTTTTT
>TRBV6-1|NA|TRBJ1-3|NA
CASSETRGNTIYF
TGTGCCAGCAGTGAAACAAGAGGAAACACCATATATTTT
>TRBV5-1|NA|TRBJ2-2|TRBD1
CASRAAQGAIGELFF
TGCGCCAGCAGGGCGGCACAGGGGGCGATCGGGGAGCTGTTTTTT
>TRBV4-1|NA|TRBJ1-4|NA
CASSQRGWGATNEKLFF
TGCGCCAGCAGCCAGAGGGGGTGGGGCGCAACTAATGAAAAACTGTTTTTT
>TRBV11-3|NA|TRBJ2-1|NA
CASSFSSSSYNEQFF
TGTGCCAGCAGCTTCTCCTCCAGCTCCTACAATGAGCAGTTCTTC
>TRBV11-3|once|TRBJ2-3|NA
CASSFRYSDTQYF
TGTGCCAGCAGCTTTAGGTACTCCGATACGCAGTATTTT
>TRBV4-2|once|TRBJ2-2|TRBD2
CASSQVGLAGGGPGELFF
TGTGCCAGCAGCCAAGTCGGCCTAGCGGGAGGTGGGCCCGGGGAGCTGTTTTTT
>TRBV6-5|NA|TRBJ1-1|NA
CASSEVGNTEAFF
TGTGCCAGCAGTGAAGTGGGCAACACTGAAGCTTTCTTT
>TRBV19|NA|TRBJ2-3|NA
CASSIGGRDTQYF
TGTGCCAGTAGTATTGGGGGGCGAGATACGCAGTATTTT
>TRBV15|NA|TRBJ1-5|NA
CATSRIPSNQPQHF
TGTGCCACCAGCAGGATCCCTAGCAATCAGCCCCAGCATTTT
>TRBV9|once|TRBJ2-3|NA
CASSVRPTTDTQYF
TGTGCCAGCAGCGTCCGTCCAACCACAGATACGCAGTATTTT